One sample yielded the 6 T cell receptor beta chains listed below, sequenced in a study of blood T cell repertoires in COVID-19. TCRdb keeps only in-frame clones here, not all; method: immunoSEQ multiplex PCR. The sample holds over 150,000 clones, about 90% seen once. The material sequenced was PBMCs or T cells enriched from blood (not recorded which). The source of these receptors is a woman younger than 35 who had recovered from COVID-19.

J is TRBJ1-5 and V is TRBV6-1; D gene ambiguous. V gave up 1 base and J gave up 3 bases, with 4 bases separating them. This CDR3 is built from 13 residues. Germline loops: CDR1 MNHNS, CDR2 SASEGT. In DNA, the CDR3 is TGTGCCAGCAGTGAAGGACACAATCAGCCCCAGCATTTT. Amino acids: CASSEGHNQPQHF.

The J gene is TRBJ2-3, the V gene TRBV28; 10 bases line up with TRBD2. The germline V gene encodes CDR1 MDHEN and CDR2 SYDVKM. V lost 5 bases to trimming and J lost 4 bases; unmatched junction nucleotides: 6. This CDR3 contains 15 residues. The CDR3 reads CASSLTSGVSDTQYF. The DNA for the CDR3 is TGTGCCAGCAGTCTTACTAGCGGGGTTTCAGATACGCAGTATTTT.

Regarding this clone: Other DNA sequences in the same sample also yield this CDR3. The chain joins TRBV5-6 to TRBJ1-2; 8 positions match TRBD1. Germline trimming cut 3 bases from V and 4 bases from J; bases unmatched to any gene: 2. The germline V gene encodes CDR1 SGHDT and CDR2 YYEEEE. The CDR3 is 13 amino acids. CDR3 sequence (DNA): TGTGCCAGCAGCTCTGGACAGGGCTATGGCTACACCTTC. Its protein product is CASSSGQGYGYTF.

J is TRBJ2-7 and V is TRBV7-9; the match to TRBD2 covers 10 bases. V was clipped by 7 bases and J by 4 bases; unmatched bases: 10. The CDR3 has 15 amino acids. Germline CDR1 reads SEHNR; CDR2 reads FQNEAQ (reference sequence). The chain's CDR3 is CASTKGTSVPYEQYF. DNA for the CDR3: TGTGCCAGCACCAAGGGGACTAGCGTCCCTTACGAGCAGTACTTC.

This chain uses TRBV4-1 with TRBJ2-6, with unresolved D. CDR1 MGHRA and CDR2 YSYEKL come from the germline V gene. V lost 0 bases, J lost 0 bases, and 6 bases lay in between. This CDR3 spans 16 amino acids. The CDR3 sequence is CASSQDFSSGANVLTF. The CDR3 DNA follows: TGCGCCAGCAGCCAAGATTTCAGCTCTGGGGCCAACGTCCTGACTTTC.

The CDR3 DNA is TGTGCCAGCAGCTTACCGACTAGCGGCTCCTACGAGCAGTACTTC. Translation gives CASSLPTSGSYEQYF. This rearrangement joins TRBV11-2 to TRBJ2-7; 9 nucleotides align to TRBD2. V dropped 2 bases and J dropped 0; count of bases not matched to a gene: 2. The germline V gene has CDR1 SGHAT and CDR2 FQNNGV. The CDR3 totals 15 residues.